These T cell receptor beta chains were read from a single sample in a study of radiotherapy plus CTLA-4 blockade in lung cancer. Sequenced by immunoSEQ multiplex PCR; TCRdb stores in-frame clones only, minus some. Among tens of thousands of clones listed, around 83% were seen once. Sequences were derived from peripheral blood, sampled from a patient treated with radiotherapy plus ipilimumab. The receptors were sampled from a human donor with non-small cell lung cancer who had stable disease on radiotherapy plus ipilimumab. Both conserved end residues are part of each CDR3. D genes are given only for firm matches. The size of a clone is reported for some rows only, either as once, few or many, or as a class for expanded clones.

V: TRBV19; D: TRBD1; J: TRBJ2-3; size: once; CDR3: CASSFTGGLTDTQYF; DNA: TGTGCCAGTAGTTTTACAGGGGGCCTCACAGATACGCAGTATTTT
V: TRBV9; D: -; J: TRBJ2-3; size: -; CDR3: CASSVGASPRTDTQYF; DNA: TGTGCCAGCAGCGTAGGGGCTAGCCCCCGCACAGATACGCAGTATTTT
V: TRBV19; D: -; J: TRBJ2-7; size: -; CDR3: CASSIPGEGNYEQYF; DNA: TGTGCCAGTAGTATACCAGGGGAAGGAAACTACGAGCAGTACTTC
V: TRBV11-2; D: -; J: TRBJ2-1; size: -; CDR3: CASSLEPPGGGYNEQFF; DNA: TGTGCCAGCAGCTTAGAGCCACCCGGCGGAGGCTACAATGAGCAGTTCTTC
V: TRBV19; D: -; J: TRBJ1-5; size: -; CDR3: CATSPGGNQPQHF; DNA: TGTGCCACCTCCCCGGGGGGCAATCAGCCCCAGCATTTT
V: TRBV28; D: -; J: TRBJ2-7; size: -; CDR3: CASSPEYLGDEQYF; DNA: TGTGCCAGCAGTCCTGAGTACCTCGGGGACGAGCAGTACTTC
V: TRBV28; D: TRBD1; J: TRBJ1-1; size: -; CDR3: CASSFSQGVGMNTEAFF; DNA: TGTGCCAGCAGTTTTTCACAGGGGGTTGGTATGAACACTGAAGCTTTCTTT
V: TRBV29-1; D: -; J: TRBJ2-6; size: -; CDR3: CSVSGVNSGANVLTF; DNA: TGCAGCGTTTCAGGGGTGAACTCTGGGGCCAACGTCCTGACTTTC
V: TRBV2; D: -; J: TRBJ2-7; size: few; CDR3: CASSEATRSSEQYF; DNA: TGTGCCAGCAGTGAAGCCACGAGGTCGAGCGAGCAGTACTTC
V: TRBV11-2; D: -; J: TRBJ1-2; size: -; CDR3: CASSSSGGPQGYTF; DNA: TGTGCCAGCAGCTCCTCGGGGGGCCCCCAGGGCTACACCTTC
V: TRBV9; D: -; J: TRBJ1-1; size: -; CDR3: CASSVAGDTEAFF; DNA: TGTGCCAGCAGCGTAGCAGGGGACACTGAAGCTTTCTTT
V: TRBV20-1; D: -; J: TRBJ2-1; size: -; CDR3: CRGTDYNEQFF; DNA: TGCAGAGGTACAGACTACAATGAGCAGTTCTTC
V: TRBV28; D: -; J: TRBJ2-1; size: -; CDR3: CASSLGGRGEQFF; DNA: TGTGCCAGCAGTTTAGGGGGGAGAGGTGAGCAGTTCTTC
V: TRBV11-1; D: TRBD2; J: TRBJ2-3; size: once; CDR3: CASSWTSGRPTDTQYF; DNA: TGTGCCAGCAGTTGGACTAGCGGGAGGCCCACAGATACGCAGTATTTT
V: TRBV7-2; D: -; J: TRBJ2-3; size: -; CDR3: CASSLDRLGTDTQYF; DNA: TGTGCCAGCAGCTTAGACAGATTGGGCACAGATACGCAGTATTTT
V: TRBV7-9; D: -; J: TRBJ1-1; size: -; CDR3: CASSPLPRESEAFF; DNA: TGTGCCAGCAGCCCCCTCCCCAGGGAAAGCGAAGCTTTCTTT
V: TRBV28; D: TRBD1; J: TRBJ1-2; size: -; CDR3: CASSAGTGIYGYTF; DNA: TGTGCCAGCAGTGCCGGGACAGGGATATATGGCTACACCTTC
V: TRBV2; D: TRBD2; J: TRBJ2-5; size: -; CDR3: CASAAGGVQETQYF; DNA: TGTGCCAGCGCGGCGGGAGGGGTTCAAGAGACCCAGTACTTC
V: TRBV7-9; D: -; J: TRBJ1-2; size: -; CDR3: CASSLRGGYTF; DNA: TGTGCCAGCAGCTTAAGGGGTGGCTACACCTTC
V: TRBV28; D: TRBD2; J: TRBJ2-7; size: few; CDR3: CASSLGAGGPGKYEQYF; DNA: TGTGCCAGCAGTTTGGGAGCGGGAGGGCCGGGGAAGTACGAGCAGTACTTC
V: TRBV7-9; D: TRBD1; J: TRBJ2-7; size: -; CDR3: CASSPRTGEAYEQYF; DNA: TGTGCCAGCAGCCCCAGGACAGGGGAGGCCTACGAGCAGTACTTC
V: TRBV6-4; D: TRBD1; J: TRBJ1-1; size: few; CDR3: CASSSIPGQGGAFF; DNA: TGTGCCAGCAGCAGCATTCCGGGACAGGGAGGCGCTTTCTTT
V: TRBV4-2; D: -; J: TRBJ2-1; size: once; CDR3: CASSQDGTTNEQFF; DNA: TGTGCCAGCAGCCAAGATGGTACTACAAATGAGCAGTTCTTC
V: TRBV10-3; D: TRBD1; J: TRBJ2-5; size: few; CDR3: CAISEGGQQETQYF; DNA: TGTGCCATCAGTGAGGGGGGACAGCAAGAGACCCAGTACTTC
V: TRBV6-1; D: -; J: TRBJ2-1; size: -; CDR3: CASSEAIWSSYNEQFF; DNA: TGTGCCAGCAGTGAAGCCATCTGGAGCTCCTACAATGAGCAGTTCTTC
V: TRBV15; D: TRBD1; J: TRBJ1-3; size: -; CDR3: CATSTGQIISGNTIYF; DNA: TGTGCCACCAGCACGGGACAGATCATCTCTGGAAACACCATATATTTT
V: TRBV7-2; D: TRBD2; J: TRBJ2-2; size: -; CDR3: CASSSTSGRWAGELFF; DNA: TGTGCCAGCAGCTCCACTAGCGGGAGGTGGGCCGGGGAGCTGTTTTTT
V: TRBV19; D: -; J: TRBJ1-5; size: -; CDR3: CASSFSGGLSNQPQHF; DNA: TGTGCCAGTAGCTTTTCCGGGGGTCTTAGCAATCAGCCCCAGCATTTT
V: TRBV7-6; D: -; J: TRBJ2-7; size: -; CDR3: CASSLKPGTGPYEQYF; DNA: TGTGCCAGCAGCTTAAAGCCCGGGACTGGGCCCTACGAGCAGTACTTC
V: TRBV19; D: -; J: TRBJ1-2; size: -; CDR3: CASSIRLGGEAPGYTF; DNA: TGTGCCAGTAGTATACGTCTCGGGGGAGAGGCTCCTGGCTACACCTTC
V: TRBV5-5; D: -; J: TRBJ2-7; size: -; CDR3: CASSPGATVSYEQYF; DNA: TGTGCCAGCAGCCCAGGGGCCACGGTCTCCTACGAGCAGTACTTC
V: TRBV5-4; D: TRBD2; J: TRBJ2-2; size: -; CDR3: CASSSNWGAGSGELFF; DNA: TGTGCCAGCAGCTCTAACTGGGGAGCGGGATCCGGGGAGCTGTTTTTT
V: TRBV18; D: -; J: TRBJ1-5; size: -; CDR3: CASSLTGGNNQPQHF; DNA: TGTGCCAGCTCACTAACGGGGGGGAATAATCAGCCCCAGCATTTT
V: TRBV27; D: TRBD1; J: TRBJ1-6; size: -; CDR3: CASSLPAGTGEFAPLHF; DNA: TGTGCCAGCAGTTTACCCGCCGGGACAGGGGAATTCGCGCCCCTCCACTTT
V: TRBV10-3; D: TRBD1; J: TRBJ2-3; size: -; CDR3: CAIRGTGTSTDTQYF; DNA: TGTGCCATCAGGGGGACAGGGACTAGCACAGATACGCAGTATTTT
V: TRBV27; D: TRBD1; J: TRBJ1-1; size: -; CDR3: CASSLDRGKAEAFF; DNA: TGTGCCAGCAGTCTCGACAGGGGAAAAGCTGAAGCTTTCTTT
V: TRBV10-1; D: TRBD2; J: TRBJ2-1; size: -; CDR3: CASSESAGGGEQFF; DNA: TGCGCCAGCAGTGAGTCAGCGGGGGGGGGTGAGCAGTTCTTC
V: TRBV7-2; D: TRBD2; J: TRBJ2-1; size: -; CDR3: CASSWVGGSSYNEQFF; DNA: TGTGCCAGCAGCTGGGTGGGAGGGAGCTCCTACAATGAGCAGTTCTTC
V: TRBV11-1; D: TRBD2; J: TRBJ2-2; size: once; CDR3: CASRSEREGKLNTGELFF; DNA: TGTGCCAGCAGAAGCGAGCGGGAGGGAAAGTTGAACACCGGGGAGCTGTTTTTT
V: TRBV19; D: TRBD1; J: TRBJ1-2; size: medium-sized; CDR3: CASLPGTGGFGDYGYTF; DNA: TGTGCCAGTTTGCCCGGGACAGGGGGGTTCGGTGACTATGGCTACACCTTC
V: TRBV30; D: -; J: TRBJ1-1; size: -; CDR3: CAWSVQPEFRPEAFF; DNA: TGTGCCTGGAGTGTACAGCCGGAATTTAGGCCTGAAGCTTTCTTT
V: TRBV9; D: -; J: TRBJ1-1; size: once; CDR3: CASSSMTGLNTEAFF; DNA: TGTGCCAGCAGCTCGATGACAGGCCTGAACACTGAAGCTTTCTTT
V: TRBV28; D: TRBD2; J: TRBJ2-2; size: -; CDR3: CASRRSGGRTGELFF; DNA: TGTGCCAGCAGACGAAGCGGGGGTCGGACCGGGGAGCTGTTTTTT
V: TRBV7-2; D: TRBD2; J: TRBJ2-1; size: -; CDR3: CASSLASGRVNEQFF; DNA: TGTGCCAGCAGCTTAGCTAGCGGGAGGGTCAATGAGCAGTTCTTC
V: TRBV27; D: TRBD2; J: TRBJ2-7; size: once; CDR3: CASSRSTSGGGNEQYF; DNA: TGTGCCAGCAGCCGATCGACTAGCGGGGGGGGAAACGAGCAGTACTTC
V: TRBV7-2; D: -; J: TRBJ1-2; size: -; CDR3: CASSEVRHANYGYTF; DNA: TGTGCCAGCAGCGAAGTGCGTCATGCTAACTATGGCTACACCTTC